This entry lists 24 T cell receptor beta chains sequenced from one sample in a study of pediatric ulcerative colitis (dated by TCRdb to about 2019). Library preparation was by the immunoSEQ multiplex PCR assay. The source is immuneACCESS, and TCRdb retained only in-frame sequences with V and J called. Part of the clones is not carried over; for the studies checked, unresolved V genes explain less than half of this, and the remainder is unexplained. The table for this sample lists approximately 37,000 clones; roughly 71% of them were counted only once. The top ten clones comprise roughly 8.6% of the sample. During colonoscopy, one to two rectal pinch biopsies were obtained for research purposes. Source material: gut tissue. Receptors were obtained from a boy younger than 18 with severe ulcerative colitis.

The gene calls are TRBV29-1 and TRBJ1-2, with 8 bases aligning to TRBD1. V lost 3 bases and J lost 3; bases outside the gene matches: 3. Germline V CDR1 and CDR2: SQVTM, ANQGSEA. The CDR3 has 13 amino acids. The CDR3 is CSVEMTGDYGYTF. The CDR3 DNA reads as TGCAGCGTTGAGATGACAGGGGACTATGGCTACACCTTC.

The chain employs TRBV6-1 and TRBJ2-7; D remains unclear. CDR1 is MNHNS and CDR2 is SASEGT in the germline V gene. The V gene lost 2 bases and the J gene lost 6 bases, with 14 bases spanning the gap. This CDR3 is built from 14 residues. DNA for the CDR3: TGTGCCAGCAGTGAATTGTTTTCACTTTCCGAGCAGTACTTC. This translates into CASSELFSLSEQYF.

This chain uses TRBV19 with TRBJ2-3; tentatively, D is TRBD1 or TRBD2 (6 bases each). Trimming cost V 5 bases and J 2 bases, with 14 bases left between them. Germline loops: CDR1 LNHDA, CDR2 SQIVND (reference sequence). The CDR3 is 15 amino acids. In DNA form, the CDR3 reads TGTGCCAGTAGTCTAATGAGGGGGGCCACAGATACGCAGTATTTT. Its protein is CASSLMRGATDTQYF.

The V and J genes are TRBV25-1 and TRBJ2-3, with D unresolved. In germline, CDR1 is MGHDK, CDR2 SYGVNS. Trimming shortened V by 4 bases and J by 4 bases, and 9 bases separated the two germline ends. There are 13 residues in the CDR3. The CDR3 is CASSGVNSDTQYF. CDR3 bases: TGTGCCAGCAGTGGGGTGAATTCAGATACGCAGTATTTT. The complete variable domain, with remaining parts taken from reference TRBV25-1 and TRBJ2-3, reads EADIYQTPRYLVIGTGKKITLECSQTMGHDKMYWYQQDPGMELHLIHYSYGVNSTEKGDLSSESTVSRIRTEHFPLTLESARPSHTSQYLCASSGVNSDTQYFGPGTRLTVL.

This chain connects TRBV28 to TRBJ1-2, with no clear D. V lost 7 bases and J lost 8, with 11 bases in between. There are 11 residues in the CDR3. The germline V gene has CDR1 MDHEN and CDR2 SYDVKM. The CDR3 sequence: CASTAGLGYTF. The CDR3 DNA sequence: TGTGCCAGCACAGCTGGGCTCGGCTACACCTTC.

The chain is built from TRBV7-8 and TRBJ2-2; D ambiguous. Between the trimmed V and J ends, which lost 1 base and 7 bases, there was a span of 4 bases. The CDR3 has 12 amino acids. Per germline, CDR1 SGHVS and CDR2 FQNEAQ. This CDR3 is CASSLVDGELFF. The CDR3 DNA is TGTGCCAGCAGCTTAGTTGACGGGGAGCTGTTTTTT.

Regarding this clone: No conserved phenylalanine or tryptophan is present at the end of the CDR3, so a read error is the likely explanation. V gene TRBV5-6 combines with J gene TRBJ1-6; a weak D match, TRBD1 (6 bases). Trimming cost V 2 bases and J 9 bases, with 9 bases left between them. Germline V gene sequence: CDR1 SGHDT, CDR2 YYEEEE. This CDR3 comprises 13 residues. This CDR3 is CASSLQGGSPLHL. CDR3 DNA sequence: TGTGCCAGCAGCTTACAGGGTGGTTCACCCCTCCACCTT.

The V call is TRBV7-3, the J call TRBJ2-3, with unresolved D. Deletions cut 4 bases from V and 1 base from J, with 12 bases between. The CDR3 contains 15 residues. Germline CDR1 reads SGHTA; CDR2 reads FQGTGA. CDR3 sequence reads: CASSSVPGRTDTQYF. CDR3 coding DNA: TGTGCCAGCAGCTCTGTTCCGGGTCGCACAGATACGCAGTATTTT. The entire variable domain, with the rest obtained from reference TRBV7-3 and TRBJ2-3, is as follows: GAGVSQTPSNKVTEKGKYVELRCDPISGHTALYWYRQSLGQGPEFLIYFQGTGAADDSGLPNDRFFAVRPEGSVSTLKIQRTERGDSAVYLCASSSVPGRTDTQYFGPGTRLTVL.

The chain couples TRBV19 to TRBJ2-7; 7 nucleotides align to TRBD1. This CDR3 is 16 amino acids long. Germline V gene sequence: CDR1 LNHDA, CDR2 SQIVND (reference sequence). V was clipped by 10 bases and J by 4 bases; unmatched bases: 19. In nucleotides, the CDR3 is TGTGCCACCAGTAAAAGGTGGCGACAGGGAGTTTACGAGCAGTACTTC. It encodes CATSKRWRQGVYEQYF.

Here the CDR3 reads CASSSPFVLGIREQYF. CDR3 nucleotide sequence: TGTGCCAGCAGTTCACCCTTCGTTTTGGGGATTCGCGAGCAGTACTTC. This chain uses TRBV6-5 with TRBJ2-7, with unresolved D. Germline assignment: CDR1 MNHEY and CDR2 SVGAGI. Trimming removed 4 bases from V and 6 bases from J, with 22 bases in between. The CDR3 covers 16 residues.

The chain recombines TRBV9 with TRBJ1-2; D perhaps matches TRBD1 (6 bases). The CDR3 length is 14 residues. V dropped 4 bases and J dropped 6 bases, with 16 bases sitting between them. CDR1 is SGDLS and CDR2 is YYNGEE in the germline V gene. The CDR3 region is CASSKPTGFHGYTF. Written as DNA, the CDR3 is TGTGCCAGCAGCAAACCAACAGGGTTCCATGGCTACACCTTC.

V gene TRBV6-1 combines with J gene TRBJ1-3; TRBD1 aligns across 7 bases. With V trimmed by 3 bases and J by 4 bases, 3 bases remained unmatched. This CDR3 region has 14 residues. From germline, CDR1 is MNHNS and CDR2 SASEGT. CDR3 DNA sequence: TGTGCCAGCAGTGAGAGGGGGCCCGGAAACACCATATATTTT. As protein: CASSERGPGNTIYF.

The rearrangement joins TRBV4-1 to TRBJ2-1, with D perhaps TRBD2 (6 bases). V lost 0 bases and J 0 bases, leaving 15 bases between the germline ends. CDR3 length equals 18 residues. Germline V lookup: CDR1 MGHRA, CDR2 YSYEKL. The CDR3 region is CASSQDPSGGTSYNEQFF. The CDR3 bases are TGCGCCAGCAGCCAAGATCCCAGTGGGGGGACCTCCTACAATGAGCAGTTCTTC.

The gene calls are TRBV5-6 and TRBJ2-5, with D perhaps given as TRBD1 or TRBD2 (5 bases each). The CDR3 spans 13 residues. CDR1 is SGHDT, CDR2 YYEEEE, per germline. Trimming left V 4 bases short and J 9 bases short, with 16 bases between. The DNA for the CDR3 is TGTGCCAGCAGCCGCCGGGAAGGGACGCCCCAGTACTTC. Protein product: CASSRREGTPQYF.

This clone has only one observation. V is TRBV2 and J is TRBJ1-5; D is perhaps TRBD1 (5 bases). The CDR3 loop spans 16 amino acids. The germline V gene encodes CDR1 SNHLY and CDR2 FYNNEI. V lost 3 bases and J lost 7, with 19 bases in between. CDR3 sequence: CASSEVGQGVRQPQHF. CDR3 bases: TGTGCCAGCAGTGAGGTCGGCCAGGGTGTTAGGCAGCCCCAGCATTTT.

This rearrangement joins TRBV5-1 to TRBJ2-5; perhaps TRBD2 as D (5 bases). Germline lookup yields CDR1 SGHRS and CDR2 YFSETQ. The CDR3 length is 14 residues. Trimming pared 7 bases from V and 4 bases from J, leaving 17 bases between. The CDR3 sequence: CASHTDYPGETQYF. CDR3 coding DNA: TGCGCCAGCCACACCGACTATCCGGGAGAGACCCAGTACTTC.

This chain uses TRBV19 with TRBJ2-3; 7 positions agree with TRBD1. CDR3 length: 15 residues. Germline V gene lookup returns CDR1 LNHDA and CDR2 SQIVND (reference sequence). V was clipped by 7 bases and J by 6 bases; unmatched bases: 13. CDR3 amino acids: CASTTRDSSLDTQYF. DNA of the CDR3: TGTGCCAGTACCACCCGGGACAGTAGTCTTGATACGCAGTATTTT.

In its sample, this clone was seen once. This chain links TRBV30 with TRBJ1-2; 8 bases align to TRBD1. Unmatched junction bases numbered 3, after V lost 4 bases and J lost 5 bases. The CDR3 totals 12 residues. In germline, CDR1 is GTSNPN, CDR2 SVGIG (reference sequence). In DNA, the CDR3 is TGTGCCTGGACAGGGGGCGGGTATGGCTACACCTTC. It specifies CAWTGGGYGYTF.

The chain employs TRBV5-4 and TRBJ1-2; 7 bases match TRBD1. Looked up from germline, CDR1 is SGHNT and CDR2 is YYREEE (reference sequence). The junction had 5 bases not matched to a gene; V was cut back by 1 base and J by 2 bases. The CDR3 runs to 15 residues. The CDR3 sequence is CASSLRTGPNYGYTF. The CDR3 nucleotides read TGTGCCAGCAGCTTGCGGACAGGACCAAACTATGGCTACACCTTC.

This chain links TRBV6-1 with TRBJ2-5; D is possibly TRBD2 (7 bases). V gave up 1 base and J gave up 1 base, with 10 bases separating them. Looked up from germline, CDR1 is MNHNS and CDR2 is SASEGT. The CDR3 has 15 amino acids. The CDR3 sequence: CASSEVGGAQETQYF. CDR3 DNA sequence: TGTGCCAGCAGTGAAGTGGGGGGGGCCCAAGAGACCCAGTACTTC.

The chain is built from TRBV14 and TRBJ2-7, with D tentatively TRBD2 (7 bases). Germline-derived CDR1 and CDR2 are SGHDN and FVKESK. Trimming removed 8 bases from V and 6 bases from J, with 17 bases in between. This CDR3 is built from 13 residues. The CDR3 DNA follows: TGTGCCAGCCGAGGGGGAGGGCTAGGCGAGCAGTACTTC. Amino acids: CASRGGGLGEQYF. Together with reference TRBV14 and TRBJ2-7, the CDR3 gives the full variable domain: EAGVTQFPSHSVIEKGQTVTLRCDPISGHDNLYWYRRVMGKEIKFLLHFVKESKQDESGMPNNRFLAERTGGTYSTLKVQPAELEDSGVYFCASRGGGLGEQYFGPGTRLTVT.

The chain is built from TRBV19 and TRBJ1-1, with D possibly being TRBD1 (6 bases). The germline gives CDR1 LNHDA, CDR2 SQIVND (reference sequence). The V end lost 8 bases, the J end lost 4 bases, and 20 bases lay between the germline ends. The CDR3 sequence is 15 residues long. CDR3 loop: CASRRSGVYGTEAFF. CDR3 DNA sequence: TGTGCCAGTCGAAGATCAGGGGTGTATGGCACTGAAGCTTTCTTT.

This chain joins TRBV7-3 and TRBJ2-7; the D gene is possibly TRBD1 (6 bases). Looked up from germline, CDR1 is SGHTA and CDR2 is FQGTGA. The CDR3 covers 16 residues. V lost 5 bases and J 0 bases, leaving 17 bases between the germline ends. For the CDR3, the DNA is TGTGCCAGCAGCCCCTCGACAGGCATAGACTCCTACGAGCAGTACTTC. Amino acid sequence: CASSPSTGIDSYEQYF.

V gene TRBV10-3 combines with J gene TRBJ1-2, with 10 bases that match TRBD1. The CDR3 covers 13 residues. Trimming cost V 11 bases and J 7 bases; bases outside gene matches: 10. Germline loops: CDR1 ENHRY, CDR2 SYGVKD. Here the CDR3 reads CALTDGTGAGYTF. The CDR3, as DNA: TGTGCCCTAACCGATGGGACAGGGGCTGGCTACACCTTC.